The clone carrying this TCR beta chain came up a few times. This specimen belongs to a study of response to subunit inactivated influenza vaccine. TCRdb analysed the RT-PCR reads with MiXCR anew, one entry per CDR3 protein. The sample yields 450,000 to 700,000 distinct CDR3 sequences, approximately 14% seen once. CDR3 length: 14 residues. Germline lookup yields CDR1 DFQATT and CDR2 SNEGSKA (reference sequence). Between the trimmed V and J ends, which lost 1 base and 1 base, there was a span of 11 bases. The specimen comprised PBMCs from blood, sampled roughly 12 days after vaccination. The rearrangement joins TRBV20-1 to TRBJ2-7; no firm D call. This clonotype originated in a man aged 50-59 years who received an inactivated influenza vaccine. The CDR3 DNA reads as TGCAGTGCTAGAGTAGAAGCGCGATCCTACGAGCAGTACTTC. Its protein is CSARVEARSYEQYF.